Reported below is one T cell receptor beta chain. The antigen is undetermined. Per the original data handling: With immunoSEQ giving junction-only sequences and no quality scores, filtering differed. Assay used: immunoSEQ multiplex PCR; TCRdb lists only in-frame clones, some missing. The V and J calls and clone size are taken from that table; D and trimming were inferred from the DNA. Among 2 million to 2.5 million clones, almost 96% were seen once, and the ten largest hold 0.1% to 0.15%. The source of the sample is a study of shared clonotypes between healthy human individuals. Germline-derived CDR1 and CDR2 are MNHNS and SASEGT. V shed 8 bases and J 6 bases; nucleotides not matched to a gene: 13. This CDR3 spans 14 amino acids. Study results and caveats: For sorted subsets, rarefaction showed incomplete sequencing despite large depth. Clonotype sharing across several donors was observed for around 4.8% of naive CD4 clonotypes.

The chain joins TRBV6-1 to TRBJ2-7; 7 bases fit TRBD2. The TCR sequence derives from a man aged 18 to 35 in good health. The sample consisted of naive CD4+ T cells sorted from blood. Indicated subset: CD45RA+ positively selected. CDR3 amino acids: CASGGDRGYAEQYF. The CDR3 DNA sequence: TGTGCCAGCGGGGGGGATAGGGGATACGCCGAGCAGTACTTC.